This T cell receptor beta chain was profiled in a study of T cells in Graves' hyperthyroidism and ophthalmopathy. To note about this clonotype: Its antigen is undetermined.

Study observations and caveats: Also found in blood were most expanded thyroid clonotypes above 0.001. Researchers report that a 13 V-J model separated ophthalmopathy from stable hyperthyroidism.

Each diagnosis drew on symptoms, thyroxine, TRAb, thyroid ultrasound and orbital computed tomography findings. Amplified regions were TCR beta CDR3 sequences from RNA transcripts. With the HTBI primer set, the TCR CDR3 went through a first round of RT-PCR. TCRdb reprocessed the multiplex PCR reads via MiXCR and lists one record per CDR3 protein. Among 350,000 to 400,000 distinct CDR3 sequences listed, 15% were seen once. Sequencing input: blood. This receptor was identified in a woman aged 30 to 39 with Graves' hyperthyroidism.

CDR3 nucleotide sequence: TGTGCCAGCACCGCCTACGGGCTGACCTCTGGAAACACCATATATTTT. Translated, it gives CASTAYGLTSGNTIYF. This rearrangement joins TRBV6-1 to TRBJ1-3; D call uncertain. Germline loops: CDR1 MNHNS, CDR2 SASEGT. V lost 7 bases and J lost 0, with 16 bases in between. This CDR3 has 16 amino acids.